This T cell receptor beta chain was captured in a study of radiotherapy plus CTLA-4 blockade in lung cancer. Those patients who had chemo-refractory metastatic non-small-cell lung cancer were given focal radiation along with CTLA-4 blockade through ipilimumab. Points from the study as a whole: Blood-borne expansion of tumor-derived TCR clones followed radiotherapy plus ipilimumab.

CDR3 length: 15 amino acids. V shed 3 bases and J 0 bases; nucleotides not matched to a gene: 1. Germline values: CDR1 SEHNR, CDR2 FQNEAQ (reference sequence). Assay used: immunoSEQ multiplex PCR; TCRdb lists only in-frame clones, some missing. The sample lists about 39,000 clones, just under 80% seen once, with 20% to 25% in the top ten. Remarks on this clone: Its specificity is not known.

V gene TRBV7-9 combines with J gene TRBJ1-3; 8 positions agree with TRBD1. The sequences come from peripheral blood, collected from a patient treated with radiotherapy plus ipilimumab. The sequence was obtained from a human donor with non-small cell lung cancer that progressed on radiotherapy plus ipilimumab. The CDR3 reads CASSLDRVSGNTIYF. The DNA for the CDR3 is TGTGCCAGCAGCTTGGACAGGGTCTCTGGAAACACCATATATTTT.